Listed below are T cell receptor beta chains from one sample, sequenced in a study of cytomegalovirus exposure and HLA in healthy donors. Method: immunoSEQ multiplex PCR; TCRdb's copy keeps in-frame clones and lacks some. Among about 150,000 clones listed, more than 60% were seen once. Input material: PBMCs. The receptor source for this set is a woman aged 30 to 39 in good health and CMV-seronegative. The CDR3 runs from the conserved cysteine through the conserved F or W. The D gene is left open where the match is weak. Rows give clone size only sometimes, using once, few, many, or a class for an expanded clone.

d_call: TRBD1; v_call: TRBV10-3; j_call: TRBJ2-5; clone_size: once; cdr3_nt: TGTGCCATCACTCCGGGTCCCGGGACAGGAGAAGAGACCCAGTACTTC; cdr3_aa: CAITPGPGTGEETQYF
d_call: -; v_call: TRBV28; j_call: TRBJ2-7; clone_size: -; cdr3_nt: TGTGCCAGCAGTTTAGCGGGACGGCAATACGAGCAGTACTTC; cdr3_aa: CASSLAGRQYEQYF
d_call: TRBD1; v_call: TRBV10-3; j_call: TRBJ1-5; clone_size: once; cdr3_nt: TGTGCCATCAGCACGGGACAGGGGGCGAATCAGCCCCAGCATTTT; cdr3_aa: CAISTGQGANQPQHF
d_call: -; v_call: TRBV27; j_call: TRBJ1-2; clone_size: once; cdr3_nt: TGTGCCAGCAGACCTCACGGTACTAACTATGGCTACACCTTC; cdr3_aa: CASRPHGTNYGYTF
d_call: -; v_call: TRBV18; j_call: TRBJ2-3; clone_size: -; cdr3_nt: TGTGCCAGCTCACCTTTAGGCGGGGCCCTCCTAGATACGCAGTATTTT; cdr3_aa: CASSPLGGALLDTQYF
d_call: -; v_call: TRBV6-1; j_call: TRBJ1-6; clone_size: -; cdr3_nt: TGTGCCAGCAGTGTTGGGACTTCGAGCCCCTATAATTCACCCCTCCACTTT; cdr3_aa: CASSVGTSSPYNSPLHF
d_call: TRBD2; v_call: TRBV5-1; j_call: TRBJ2-3; clone_size: -; cdr3_nt: TGCGCCAGCAGCGCGGTAGCGGGGGCCACCACAGATACGCAGTATTTT; cdr3_aa: CASSAVAGATTDTQYF
d_call: TRBD1; v_call: TRBV6-1; j_call: TRBJ1-2; clone_size: -; cdr3_nt: TGTGCCACTTGTCCTGGGACAGGGGCCTACTATGGCTACACCTTC; cdr3_aa: CATCPGTGAYYGYTF
d_call: -; v_call: TRBV18; j_call: TRBJ2-1; clone_size: -; cdr3_nt: TGTGCCAGCTCACCAAGCAGCGATGAGCAGTTCTTC; cdr3_aa: CASSPSSDEQFF
d_call: TRBD1; v_call: TRBV5-1; j_call: TRBJ1-6; clone_size: -; cdr3_nt: TGCGCCAGCAGCTACTACCTACAGGGGGAGGGGACACCCCTCCACTTT; cdr3_aa: CASSYYLQGEGTPLHF
d_call: TRBD2; v_call: TRBV2; j_call: TRBJ2-7; clone_size: few; cdr3_nt: TGTGCCAGCAGTGAAGATCGTATGGCGGGGGGCACCTACGAGCAGTACTTC; cdr3_aa: CASSEDRMAGGTYEQYF
d_call: -; v_call: TRBV18; j_call: TRBJ1-2; clone_size: -; cdr3_nt: TGTGCCAGCTCATCAACCCGTGGACTTTCTTCTAACTATGGCTACACCTTC; cdr3_aa: CASSSTRGLSSNYGYTF
d_call: TRBD1; v_call: TRBV13; j_call: TRBJ1-6; clone_size: few; cdr3_nt: TGTGCCAGCAGCGGGGGGACAGGGGGCCTTTCACCCCTCCACTTT; cdr3_aa: CASSGGTGGLSPLHF
d_call: -; v_call: TRBV7-8; j_call: TRBJ1-5; clone_size: -; cdr3_nt: TGTGCCAGCAGCTTAGAGTGGGAGAACAATCAGCCCCAGCATTTT; cdr3_aa: CASSLEWENNQPQHF
d_call: TRBD2; v_call: TRBV19; j_call: TRBJ2-5; clone_size: once; cdr3_nt: TGTGCCAGTAGTATGTCTAGCGGTGGCGAGACCCAGTACTTC; cdr3_aa: CASSMSSGGETQYF
d_call: TRBD2; v_call: TRBV18; j_call: TRBJ2-5; clone_size: -; cdr3_nt: TGTGCCAGCTCAAGTCTAGCGGGGGAGACCCAGTACTTC; cdr3_aa: CASSSLAGETQYF
d_call: -; v_call: TRBV2; j_call: TRBJ1-4; clone_size: once; cdr3_nt: TGTGCCAGCAGGATCGAGGGCAGGGGAAGGGAAAAACTGTTTTTT; cdr3_aa: CASRIEGRGREKLFF
d_call: -; v_call: TRBV5-1; j_call: TRBJ1-2; clone_size: -; cdr3_nt: TGCGCCAGCAGGTCGGACGGGATGATTTATGGCTACACCTTC; cdr3_aa: CASRSDGMIYGYTF
d_call: TRBD1; v_call: TRBV19; j_call: TRBJ1-1; clone_size: few; cdr3_nt: TGTGCCGGGGGTGAGGGGGCAGCGCCTCCGGGGACTGAAGCTTTCTTT; cdr3_aa: CAGGEGAAPPGTEAFF
d_call: TRBD1; v_call: TRBV5-1; j_call: TRBJ1-1; clone_size: -; cdr3_nt: TGCGCCAGCAGCCCGACAGGGGAATACGGCACTGAAGCTTTCTTT; cdr3_aa: CASSPTGEYGTEAFF
d_call: TRBD1; v_call: TRBV7-2; j_call: TRBJ1-1; clone_size: -; cdr3_nt: TGTGCCAGCAGGTACAGGGGTAGTGGGGGAGCTTTCTTT; cdr3_aa: CASRYRGSGGAFF
d_call: TRBD2; v_call: TRBV9; j_call: TRBJ2-1; clone_size: -; cdr3_nt: TGTGCCAGCAGCGTATCCTGGGTTGCGGGACTAGCTAGCGGGGGGTACAATGAGCAGTTCTTC; cdr3_aa: CASSVSWVAGLASGGYNEQFF
d_call: -; v_call: TRBV6-1; j_call: TRBJ2-1; clone_size: -; cdr3_nt: TGTGCCAGCAGTGAGAGCATTTTCTACAATGAGCAGTTCTTC; cdr3_aa: CASSESIFYNEQFF
d_call: -; v_call: TRBV7-3; j_call: TRBJ2-1; clone_size: -; cdr3_nt: TGTGCCAGCAGCCCCGGGGGATACAATGAGCAGTTCTTC; cdr3_aa: CASSPGGYNEQFF
d_call: TRBD2; v_call: TRBV5-1; j_call: TRBJ2-7; clone_size: -; cdr3_nt: TGCGCCAGCAGCTTCGCGAGCGGGGGACCTTCCTACGAGCAGTACTTC; cdr3_aa: CASSFASGGPSYEQYF